Here is one T cell receptor beta chain with its context. Clones were sequenced by immunoSEQ multiplex PCR, and TCRdb holds only the in-frame ones, with some missing. Found here are around 200,000 clones, 80% to 90% of them singletons; the top ten hold roughly 15%. The record originates from a study of blood T cell repertoires in COVID-19. Looked up from germline, CDR1 is LNHDA and CDR2 is SQIVND (reference sequence). The CDR3 has 14 amino acids. With 3 bases removed from V and 6 bases from J, the gap between germline ends came to 14 bases. The chain combines TRBV19 with TRBJ1-1; D remains ambiguous. This clonotype was obtained from a woman between 65 and 79 years old with COVID-19, enrolled during active disease. Sequencing was done on a sample of peripheral blood. The CDR3 reads CASSIDWAGAEAFF. The CDR3 DNA sequence: TGTGCCAGTAGTATTGACTGGGCCGGGGCTGAAGCTTTCTTT.